One and the same sample provided the 18 T cell receptor beta chains below, sequenced in a study of blood T cell repertoires in COVID-19. TCRdb's copy holds only in-frame clones and misses some; the assay was immunoSEQ multiplex PCR. The sample has some 380,000 clones, about 89% seen once. The sequenced sample was PBMCs or T cells enriched from blood (not recorded which). The receptors come from a man aged 25 to 45 who had recovered from COVID-19.

The V and J genes are TRBV7-8 and TRBJ1-6; D is perhaps TRBD1 (5 bases). Deletions cut 5 bases from V and 10 bases from J, with 18 bases between. Germline assignment: CDR1 SGHVS and CDR2 FQNEAQ. This CDR3 is 15 amino acids long. Here the CDR3 DNA reads TGTGCCAGCAGCGGATTGGGGGGGATTGGGTCACCCCTCCACTTT. Translation: CASSGLGGIGSPLHF.

This clone was seen only once. V is TRBV7-9 and J is TRBJ1-1, with D perhaps TRBD1 (5 bases). Germline values: CDR1 SEHNR, CDR2 FQNEAQ (reference sequence). The CDR3 loop spans 14 amino acids. V was clipped by 6 bases and J by 8 bases, with 19 bases between them. CDR3 DNA: TGTGCCAGCAGTTGGGGGGACTCCCTTAGCGAAGCTTTCTTT. Its translation is CASSWGDSLSEAFF.

This clone was counted once. This CDR3 reads CASSYSPGNSPLHF. CDR3 in DNA: TGTGCCAGCAGTTATTCGCCGGGTAATTCACCCCTCCACTTT. The rearrangement joins TRBV6-6 to TRBJ1-6; D is uncertain. The CDR3 is 14 residues long. V lost 3 bases, J lost 6 bases, and 9 bases lay in between. Germline V gene data show CDR1 as MNHNY and CDR2 as SVGAGI (reference sequence).

This clone was counted between two and nine times. The sample has other DNA sequences that encode this CDR3 too. The chain recombines TRBV12-3 or TRBV12-4 with TRBJ2-7; possible D gene TRBD1, 6 bases. The CDR3 extends over 11 amino acids. Trimming left V 3 bases short and J 6 bases short, with 6 bases between. The CDR3 region has the DNA TGTGCCAGCAGTTTCAGGGGCGAGCAGTACTTC. Translation: CASSFRGEQYF.

The CDR3 sequence is CASSPAGGGPSYNEQFF. The CDR3 DNA reads as TGTGCCAGCAGCCCCGCGGGGGGCGGACCTTCCTACAATGAGCAGTTCTTC. The chain combines TRBV7-9 with TRBJ2-1, with TRBD2 matching 8 bases. The germline gives CDR1 SEHNR, CDR2 FQNEAQ (reference sequence). The length of the CDR3 is 17 residues. The J segment lost 1 base and the V segment lost 5 bases, leaving 10 bases of the junction unmatched. The complete variable domain, with remaining parts taken from reference TRBV7-9 and TRBJ2-1, reads DTGVSQNPRHKITKRGQNVTFRCDPISEHNRLYWYRQTLGQGPEFLTYFQNEAQLEKSRLLSDRFSAERPKGSFSTLEIQRTEQGDSAMYLCASSPAGGGPSYNEQFFGPGTRLTVL.

The V and J genes are TRBV6-2 or TRBV6-3 and TRBJ2-5; weak D call: TRBD1 (6 bases). Germline V gene data show CDR1 as MNHEY and CDR2 as SVGEGT. With 6 bases removed from V and 3 bases from J, the gap between germline ends came to 17 bases. CDR3 length equals 15 residues. The DNA for the CDR3 is TGTGCCAGCAGCCTAACTCCAACAGGGAAAGAGACCCAGTACTTC. The encoded protein is CASSLTPTGKETQYF.

The chain employs TRBV6-6 and TRBJ1-3; D perhaps matches TRBD1 (5 bases). Deletions cut 8 bases from V and 0 bases from J, with 11 bases between. The germline gives CDR1 MNHNY, CDR2 SVGAGI (reference sequence). The CDR3 has 14 amino acids. Here the CDR3 DNA reads TGTGCCAGCGGGGGGAGTCACTCTGGAAACACCATATATTTT. Amino acids: CASGGSHSGNTIYF.

This chain uses TRBV25-1 with TRBJ1-2; maybe TRBD1 (5 bases). Germline V lookup: CDR1 MGHDK, CDR2 SYGVNS. V lost 8 bases and J 4 bases, leaving 11 bases between the germline ends. This CDR3 has 12 amino acids. The chain's CDR3 is CASEQGGYGYTF. In DNA, the CDR3 is TGTGCCAGCGAGCAGGGTGGCTATGGCTACACCTTC.

The rearrangement links TRBV7-8 to TRBJ1-2; perhaps TRBD1 as D (6 bases). The germline V and J ends were trimmed by 5 bases and 4 bases, with 20 bases remaining between them. CDR1 and CDR2 (germline): SGHVS, FQNEAQ. This CDR3 region has 16 residues. For the CDR3, the DNA is TGTGCCAGCAGCCCAGAAGGTTTGACAGGCGGCTATGGCTACACCTTC. Its protein is CASSPEGLTGGYGYTF.

This clone was recorded once. The chain carries TRBV30 and TRBJ1-6; 8 nucleotides line up with TRBD1. This CDR3 is built from 14 residues. The V segment lost 4 bases and the J segment 9 bases; nucleotides outside the gene matches: 8. CDR1 is GTSNPN and CDR2 is SVGIG in the germline V gene (reference sequence). This chain's CDR3 is CAWTDGTGISPLHF. The CDR3 DNA sequence: TGTGCCTGGACCGACGGGACAGGAATTTCACCCCTCCACTTT.

This chain joins TRBV6-5 and TRBJ1-4, with D uncertain. V was cut by 8 bases and J by 8 bases, with 15 bases left in between. The CDR3 runs to 13 residues. CDR1 is MNHEY and CDR2 is SVGAGI in the germline V gene. The CDR3 spells CASRRDPREKLFF. The CDR3 DNA reads as TGTGCCAGCCGACGAGACCCCAGGGAAAAACTGTTTTTT.

The chain has TRBV5-1 and TRBJ1-2; TRBD1 aligns across 9 bases. Trimming removed 4 bases from V and 4 bases from J; junction bases left unmatched: 5. Germline values: CDR1 SGHRS, CDR2 YFSETQ. This CDR3 contains 14 residues. The CDR3 region has the DNA TGCGCCAGCAGCGAGGACAGGGGAGGCTATGGCTACACCTTC. Its translation is CASSEDRGGYGYTF.

This chain links TRBV10-3 with TRBJ1-1, with 9 bases identical to TRBD1. V lost 10 bases to trimming and J lost 3 bases; unmatched junction nucleotides: 9. This CDR3 has 14 amino acids. The germline V gene has CDR1 ENHRY and CDR2 SYGVKD. This chain's CDR3 is CATNGTGKYTEAFF. Here the CDR3 DNA reads TGTGCCACAAACGGGACAGGGAAGTACACTGAAGCTTTCTTT.

The chain combines TRBV20-1 with TRBJ2-3; D ambiguous. Deletions cut 6 bases from V and 4 bases from J, with 8 bases between. The CDR3 covers 11 residues. CDR1 and CDR2 from the germline V gene are DFQATT and SNEGSKA (reference sequence). The CDR3 nucleotides are TGCAGTGCGGGTCAGGCAGATACGCAGTATTTT. This codes for CSAGQADTQYF.

The V gene is TRBV19, the J gene TRBJ2-7; D possibly corresponds to TRBD1 (6 bases). V lost 6 bases and J lost 7, with 13 bases in between. Germline V gene lookup returns CDR1 LNHDA and CDR2 SQIVND (reference sequence). CDR3 length: 12 amino acids. In nucleotides, the CDR3 is TGTGCCAGTAGAGACAGGCGAGGGGAGCAGTACTTC. Residues: CASRDRRGEQYF.

This chain uses TRBV28 with TRBJ2-1; 14 nucleotides match TRBD2. With 5 bases clipped from V and 8 bases from J, the junction kept 5 bases outside the gene matches. CDR3 length: 15 residues. The germline CDR1 and CDR2 sequences are MDHEN and SYDVKM. The CDR3 sequence: CASSATSGGAYEQFF. The DNA of the CDR3 is TGTGCCAGCAGTGCGACTAGCGGGGGGGCCTATGAGCAGTTCTTC.

The V and J genes are TRBV7-3 and TRBJ1-1; D unclear. Per the germline V gene, CDR1 is SGHTA and CDR2 is FQGTGA. This CDR3 is 14 amino acids long. Trimming took off 4 bases at V and 4 bases at J, with 13 bases between the two ends. The CDR3 sequence: CASSSLAGLTEAFF. The CDR3 coding sequence is TGTGCCAGCAGCTCCTTAGCCGGCCTCACTGAAGCTTTCTTT.

The rearrangement uses TRBV24-1 and TRBJ1-2, with D perhaps matching TRBD1 (5 bases). The CDR3 spans 14 residues. In germline, CDR1 is KGHDR, CDR2 SFDVKD. With 2 bases removed from V and 4 bases from J, the gap between germline ends came to 10 bases. DNA for the CDR3: TGTGCCACCAGTGATTCGGGCAGGGTCTATGGCTACACCTTC. This gives the protein CATSDSGRVYGYTF.